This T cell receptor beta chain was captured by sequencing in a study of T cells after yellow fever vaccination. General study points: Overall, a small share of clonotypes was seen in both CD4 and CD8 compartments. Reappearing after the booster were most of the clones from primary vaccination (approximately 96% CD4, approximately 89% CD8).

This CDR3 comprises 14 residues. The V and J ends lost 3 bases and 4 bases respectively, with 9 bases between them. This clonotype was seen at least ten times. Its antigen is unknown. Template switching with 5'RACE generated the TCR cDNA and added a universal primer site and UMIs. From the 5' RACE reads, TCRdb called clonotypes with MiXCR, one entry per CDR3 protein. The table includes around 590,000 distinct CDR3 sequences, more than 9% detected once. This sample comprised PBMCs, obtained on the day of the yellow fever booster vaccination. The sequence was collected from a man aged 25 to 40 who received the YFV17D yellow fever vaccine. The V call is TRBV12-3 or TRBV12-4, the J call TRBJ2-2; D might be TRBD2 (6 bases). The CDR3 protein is CASSFGGSTGELFF. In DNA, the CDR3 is TGTGCCAGCAGTTTCGGGGGATCCACCGGGGAGCTGTTTTTT.